Presented here are 25 T cell receptor beta chains from one specimen sequenced in a study of cytomegalovirus exposure and HLA in healthy donors. In the PCR, 60 Vbeta and 13 Jbeta primers were used. Some clones are missing from TCRdb's copy, which holds only in-frame ones; the method was immunoSEQ multiplex PCR. Of 75,000 to 90,000 clones listed, under 80% are singletons. The sample taken for sequencing was PBMCs. The receptors were gathered from a human donor in good health.

The chain has TRBV19 and TRBJ2-1; tentatively, D is TRBD2 (5 bases). Trimming shortened V by 5 bases and J by 2 bases, and 7 bases separated the two germline ends. CDR3 length: 13 residues. CDR1 LNHDA and CDR2 SQIVND come from the germline V gene (reference sequence). CDR3 coding DNA: TGTGCCAGTAGTCGGGGAACCTACAATGAGCAGTTCTTC. Translating it yields CASSRGTYNEQFF.

Comments on this clone: The junction shows a germline mismatch at one end, possibly a read error. The gene calls are TRBV27 and TRBJ1-5; possible D gene TRBD1, 5 bases. The CDR3 runs 13 residues. CDR1 and CDR2 from the germline V gene are MNHEY and SMNVEV (reference sequence). CDR3 sequence reads: CASSFGGNQPQNF. DNA for the CDR3: TGTGCCAGCAGTTTCGGGGGAAATCAGCCCCAGAATTTT.

This chain uses TRBV5-6 with TRBJ2-5, with D perhaps TRBD1 (6 bases). The CDR3 extends over 14 amino acids. CDR1 and CDR2 from the germline V gene are SGHDT and YYEEEE. V gave up 3 bases and J gave up 5 bases, with 14 bases separating them. CDR3 sequence reads: CASSWGQAWETQYF. CDR3 DNA: TGTGCCAGCAGCTGGGGGCAGGCCTGGGAGACCCAGTACTTC.

DNA for the CDR3: TGTGCCAGCAGCGCGCAGGGTCGGGTTTACGAGCAGTACTTC. This encodes CASSAQGRVYEQYF. The V gene is TRBV4-2, the J gene TRBJ2-7; maybe TRBD1 (5 bases). V lost 5 bases and J 4 bases, leaving 15 bases between the germline ends. Germline V gene sequence: CDR1 LGHNA, CDR2 YNFKEQ. There are 14 residues in the CDR3.

V usage is TRBV4-1 and J usage is TRBJ1-1; 10 positions agree with TRBD1. In germline, CDR1 is MGHRA, CDR2 YSYEKL. The CDR3 covers 19 residues. After removal of 2 bases from V and 6 bases from J, the junction contained 18 bases not matched to a gene. CDR3 nucleotides: TGCGCCAGCAGCCAAAAGCTAGGGGGACAGGGGCTTGGGCGGTCTGAAGCTTTCTTT. Translating gives CASSQKLGGQGLGRSEAFF.

Of note for this clone: The same CDR3 also results from other DNA sequences found in this sample. The chain links TRBV6-5 to TRBJ2-7, with D tentatively TRBD1 (5 bases). Germline loops: CDR1 MNHEY, CDR2 SVGAGI. Trimming stripped 2 bases from V and 2 bases from J, with 10 bases between. The CDR3 has 14 amino acids. The CDR3 loop is CASSYGQGPYEQYF. Written as DNA, the CDR3 is TGTGCCAGCAGTTACGGGCAGGGTCCCTACGAGCAGTACTTC.

Of note for this clone: This specimen includes other DNA sequences encoding the same CDR3. V usage is TRBV9 and J usage is TRBJ1-3; TRBD1 is a possible D gene (5 bases). Trimming stripped 0 bases from V and 0 bases from J, with 7 bases between. Germline-derived CDR1 and CDR2 are SGDLS and YYNGEE. The CDR3 consists of 15 residues. Here the CDR3 DNA reads TGTGCCAGCAGCGTAGGGGGCTTCTCTGGAAACACCATATATTTT. It codes for CASSVGGFSGNTIYF.

This clone was counted between two and nine times. The CDR3 sequence is CASSSSGGAYNEQFF. The CDR3 DNA follows: TGTGCCAGCAGCTCCAGCGGGGGGGCCTACAATGAGCAGTTCTTC. This rearrangement joins TRBV5-4 to TRBJ2-1, with TRBD2 identical over 10 bases. This CDR3 is 15 amino acids long. Germline lookup yields CDR1 SGHNT and CDR2 YYREEE (reference sequence). V was clipped by 3 bases and J by 2 bases; unmatched bases: 2. The full variable domain, with the rest looked up from reference TRBV5-4 and TRBJ2-1, is ETGVTQSPTHLIKTRGQQVTLRCSSQSGHNTVSWYQQALGQGPQFIFQYYREEENGRGNFPPRFSGLQFPNYSSELNVNALELDDSALYLCASSSSGGAYNEQFFGPGTRLTVL.

This sequence joins TRBV5-1 and TRBJ1-6, with D hard to call. Germline CDR1 is SGHRS and CDR2 is YFSETQ. The CDR3 has 14 residues. V lost 1 base and J 7 bases, leaving 9 bases between the germline ends. CDR3 in DNA: TGCGCCAGCAGCTTGTGGACGGGAAATTCACCCCTCCACTTT. Translated: CASSLWTGNSPLHF.

The rearrangement uses TRBV6-6 and TRBJ2-2; 11 nucleotides match TRBD1. The CDR3 extends over 16 amino acids. After removal of 4 bases from V and 4 bases from J, the junction contained 5 bases not matched to a gene. Germline CDR1 and CDR2: MNHNY and SVGAGI (reference sequence). The CDR3 DNA reads TGTGCCAGCAGTTTTGGACAGGGGGCTGGCACCGGGGAGCTGTTTTTT. Translated: CASSFGQGAGTGELFF.

This sequence joins TRBV5-4 and TRBJ2-1, with TRBD2 identical over 13 bases. Unmatched junction bases numbered 9, after V lost 4 bases and J lost 8 bases. The CDR3 is 16 amino acids. Germline V lookup: CDR1 SGHNT, CDR2 YYREEE (reference sequence). CDR3 sequence reads: CASSPEGTSGVDEQFF. CDR3 sequence (DNA): TGTGCCAGCAGCCCGGAGGGGACTAGCGGGGTTGATGAGCAGTTCTTC.

This chain uses TRBV6-1 with TRBJ1-1, with 7 bases fitting TRBD1. The CDR3 has 13 residues. Losses at the gene ends were 2 bases for V and 5 bases for J; bases not matched to a gene: 2. Germline values: CDR1 MNHNS, CDR2 SASEGT. CDR3 protein: CASSEQGGTEAFF. The CDR3 DNA follows: TGTGCCAGCAGTGAACAGGGGGGAACTGAAGCTTTCTTT.

The CDR3 region is CASSWGGTNEKLFF. DNA of the CDR3: TGTGCCAGTTCCTGGGGGGGCACTAATGAAAAACTGTTTTTT. This rearrangement joins TRBV6-5 to TRBJ1-4; a possible D gene is TRBD1 (6 bases). Per germline, CDR1 MNHEY and CDR2 SVGAGI. V lost 9 bases and J 2 bases, leaving 13 bases between the germline ends. The CDR3 has 14 amino acids.

The V and J genes are TRBV7-9 and TRBJ2-3; perhaps TRBD2 as D (6 bases). Germline V lookup: CDR1 SEHNR, CDR2 FQNEAQ (reference sequence). The V and J ends lost 1 base and 6 bases respectively, with 17 bases between them. The CDR3 covers 16 residues. The CDR3 region has the DNA TGTGCCAGCAGCTTAGGCGTCGGGGGAGCCGACGATACGCAGTATTTT. Its translation is CASSLGVGGADDTQYF.

V is TRBV2 and J is TRBJ1-4, with TRBD1 identical over 7 bases. Germline CDR1 reads SNHLY; CDR2 reads FYNNEI. CDR3 length equals 15 residues. Trimming removed 4 bases from V and 5 bases from J; junction bases left unmatched: 7. CDR3 nucleotides: TGTGCCAGCAGTGGGACGACAGGGCCAAATGAAAAACTGTTTTTT. Translation: CASSGTTGPNEKLFF.

This chain links TRBV10-2 with TRBJ2-7, with TRBD1 matching over 10 bases. CDR1 and CDR2 (germline): WSHSY, SAAADI. The CDR3 runs to 15 residues. Trimming cost V 5 bases and J 1 base; bases outside gene matches: 5. Here the CDR3 reads CASSPGTGVSYEQYF. The CDR3, as DNA: TGCGCCAGCAGTCCCGGGACAGGGGTGTCCTACGAGCAGTACTTC.

The chain uses TRBV4-2 and TRBJ1-1; possibly TRBD1 for D (5 bases). The V and J ends lost 2 bases and 10 bases respectively, with 17 bases between them. Germline CDR1 is LGHNA and CDR2 is YNFKEQ. This CDR3 comprises 14 residues. The CDR3 DNA reads as TGTGCCAGCAGCCAATTGGGCCGGGACTCCATAGCTTTCTTT. Translated, it gives CASSQLGRDSIAFF.

V usage is TRBV2 and J usage is TRBJ2-1; no reliable D call. Trimming left V 6 bases short and J 5 bases short, with 11 bases between. The CDR3 totals 13 residues. The germline CDR1 and CDR2 sequences are SNHLY and FYNNEI. The CDR3 nucleotides are TGTGCCAGCAGCCTCCTAGGTCACAATGAGCAGTTCTTC. Translation: CASSLLGHNEQFF.

As to this clone: Compared with germline, one end of the junction differs, possibly owing to a read error. V and J are TRBV7-9 and TRBJ2-7; possibly TRBD2 for D (6 bases). This CDR3 is built from 12 residues. The V gene's germline CDR1 is SEHNR and CDR2 FQNEAQ (reference sequence). Written as DNA, the CDR3 is TGTTCCAGCGGAGGGGTCTCCTACGAGCAGTACTTC. As protein: CSSGGVSYEQYF.

The rearrangement joins TRBV13 to TRBJ2-5; 7 bases are a match to TRBD1. The V gene end was trimmed by 5 bases and the J gene end by 3 bases; junction bases not matched to a gene: 6. The CDR3 length is 14 residues. Germline V gene data show CDR1 as PRHDT and CDR2 as FYEKMQ (reference sequence). The CDR3 nucleotides are TGTGCCAGCAGCCCCTCCGGGACAGAAGAGACCCAGTACTTC. It yields the protein CASSPSGTEETQYF. Full variable domain (rest looked up from reference TRBV13 and TRBJ2-5): AAGVIQSPRHLIKEKRETATLKCYPIPRHDTVYWYQQGPGQDPQFLISFYEKMQSDKGSIPDRFSAQQFSDYHSELNMSSLELGDSALYFCASSPSGTEETQYFGPGTRLLVL.

The rearrangement uses TRBV20-1 and TRBJ2-7; maybe TRBD1 (6 bases). Germline V lookup: CDR1 DFQATT, CDR2 SNEGSKA (reference sequence). There are 11 residues in the CDR3. Written as DNA, the CDR3 is TGCGGGTGGACCAGGGGCTACGAGCAGTACTTC. Its translation is CGWTRGYEQYF.

This clone was seen a handful of times. V gene TRBV10-2 combines with J gene TRBJ2-7, with 7 bases that match TRBD2. V shed 2 bases, J shed 2 bases, and the junction held 3 bases outside the gene matches. Germline CDR1 is WSHSY and CDR2 is SAAADI. The CDR3 loop spans 14 amino acids. In nucleotides, the CDR3 is TGCGCCAGCAGTGAGATGCGGGGGACCTACGAGCAGTACTTC. This codes for CASSEMRGTYEQYF.

The chain combines TRBV7-8 with TRBJ1-1; 8 bases are shared with TRBD1. The CDR3 has 13 residues. CDR1 SGHVS and CDR2 FQNEAQ come from the germline V gene. V was clipped by 5 bases and J by 5 bases; unmatched bases: 4. CDR3 sequence reads: CASSRTGSTEAFF. CDR3 nucleotide sequence: TGTGCCAGCAGCCGGACAGGGAGTACTGAAGCTTTCTTT.

This rearrangement joins TRBV5-6 to TRBJ2-3; TRBD2 matches at 8 bases. The V segment lost 7 bases and the J segment 1 base; nucleotides outside the gene matches: 5. The CDR3 consists of 14 residues. CDR1 is SGHDT, CDR2 YYEEEE, per germline. The chain's CDR3 is CASGDSGGTDTQYF. The CDR3 region has the DNA TGTGCCAGCGGGGATAGCGGGGGCACAGATACGCAGTATTTT.

V usage is TRBV4-3 and J usage is TRBJ1-1; unclear D gene. V was pared by 0 bases and J by 1 base, with 9 bases between. CDR3 length: 15 amino acids. From germline, CDR1 is LGHNA and CDR2 YSLEER. The CDR3 nucleotides read TGCGCCAGCAGCCAAGAGCCACTTACGAACACTGAAGCTTTCTTT. Translated, it gives CASSQEPLTNTEAFF.